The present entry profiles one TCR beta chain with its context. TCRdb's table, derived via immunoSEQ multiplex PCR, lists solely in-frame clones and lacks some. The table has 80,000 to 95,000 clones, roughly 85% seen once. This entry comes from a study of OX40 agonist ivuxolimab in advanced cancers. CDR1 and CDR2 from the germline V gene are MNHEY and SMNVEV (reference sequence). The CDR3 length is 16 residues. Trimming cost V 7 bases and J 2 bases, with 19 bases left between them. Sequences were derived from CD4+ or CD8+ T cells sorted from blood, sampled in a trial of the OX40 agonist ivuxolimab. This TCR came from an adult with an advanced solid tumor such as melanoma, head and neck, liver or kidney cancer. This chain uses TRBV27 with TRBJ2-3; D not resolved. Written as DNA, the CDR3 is TGTGCCAGCAACCCGCCTCGGGCTCGTCCCACAGATACGCAGTATTTT. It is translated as CASNPPRARPTDTQYF.